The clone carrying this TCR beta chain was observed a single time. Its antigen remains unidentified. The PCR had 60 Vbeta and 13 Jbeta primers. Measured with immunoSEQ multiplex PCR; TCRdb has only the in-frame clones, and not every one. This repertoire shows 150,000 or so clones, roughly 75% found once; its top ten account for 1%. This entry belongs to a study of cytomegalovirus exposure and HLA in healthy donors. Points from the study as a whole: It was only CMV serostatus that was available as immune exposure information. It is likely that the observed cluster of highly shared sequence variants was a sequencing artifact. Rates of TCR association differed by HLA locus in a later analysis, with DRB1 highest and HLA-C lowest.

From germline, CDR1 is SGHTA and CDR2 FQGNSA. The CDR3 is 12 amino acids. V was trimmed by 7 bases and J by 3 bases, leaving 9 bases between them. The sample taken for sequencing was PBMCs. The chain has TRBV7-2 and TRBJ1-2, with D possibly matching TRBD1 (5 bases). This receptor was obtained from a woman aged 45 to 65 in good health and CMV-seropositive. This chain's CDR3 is CASTDRHYGYTF. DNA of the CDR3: TGTGCCAGCACAGACAGACACTATGGCTACACCTTC.